Below, 23 T cell receptor beta chains from the same sample are listed, as sequenced in a study of T cell repertoires in cytomegalovirus infection. TCRdb independently ran MiXCR on the reads; one entry per CDR3 protein. The sample has 200,000 to 300,000 distinct CDR3 sequences, roughly 10% seen once. Sequencing was done on a sample of PBMCs. The receptors stem from a human donor in good health (CMV status not recorded). Some clones in this sample may be carry-over from other donors' samples.

This clonotype has a handful of counts. V usage is TRBV12-3 or TRBV12-4 and J usage is TRBJ2-3; 7 bases line up with TRBD1. The CDR3 loop spans 13 amino acids. J lost 4 bases, V lost 8 bases, and 6 bases had no gene match. As DNA, the CDR3 is TGTGCCAGCCACGACAGGGCCCCAGATACGCAGTATTTT. Encoded protein: CASHDRAPDTQYF.

This clonotype was seen repeatedly, ten times or more. The chain couples TRBV7-2 to TRBJ1-6; the match to TRBD1 covers 9 bases. Unmatched junction bases numbered 4, after V lost 4 bases and J lost 6 bases. From germline, CDR1 is SGHTA and CDR2 FQGNSA. The CDR3 has 15 residues. The CDR3 reads CASSSQGAVNSPLHF. The CDR3 nucleotides read TGTGCCAGCAGCTCACAGGGGGCCGTTAATTCACCCCTCCACTTT.

This clonotype was detected ten times or more. This chain connects TRBV7-2 to TRBJ2-5, with 7 bases lining up with TRBD2. The J segment lost 7 bases and the V segment lost 5 bases, leaving 7 bases of the junction unmatched. CDR3 size: 13 residues. Germline V gene lookup returns CDR1 SGHTA and CDR2 FQGNSA. CDR3 sequence (DNA): TGTGCCAGCAGCCGGGGAGGGCCGGGGACCCAGTACTTC. Protein sequence: CASSRGGPGTQYF. Combining the CDR3 with reference TRBV7-2 and TRBJ2-5 gives the whole variable domain GAGVSQSPSNKVTEKGKDVELRCDPISGHTALYWYRQSLGQGLEFLIYFQGNSAPDKSGLPSDRFSAERTGGSVSTLTIQRTQQEDSAVYLCASSRGGPGTQYFGPGTRLLVL.

This clonotype was observed many times. The chain uses TRBV19 and TRBJ2-4, with 12 nucleotides matching TRBD1. The CDR3 runs to 18 residues. The germline V gene encodes CDR1 LNHDA and CDR2 SQIVND (reference sequence). Losses at the gene ends were 5 bases for V and 2 bases for J; bases not matched to a gene: 10. The CDR3 DNA reads as TGTGCCAGTAGTGCCCGGGACAGGGGGCGTGGGTCCAAAAACATTCAGTACTTC. Amino acid sequence: CASSARDRGRGSKNIQYF.

In its sample, this clonotype was seen a few times. This sequence joins TRBV19 and TRBJ1-1; perhaps TRBD1 as D (5 bases). The germline CDR1 and CDR2 sequences are LNHDA and SQIVND (reference sequence). V lost 1 base to trimming and J lost 0 bases, with 12 bases between them. CDR3 length: 16 residues. The CDR3 sequence: CASSIGWAQVNTEAFF. The DNA for the CDR3 is TGTGCCAGTAGTATAGGTTGGGCACAGGTGAACACTGAAGCTTTCTTT. Full variable domain (remainder filled in from reference TRBV19 and TRBJ1-1): DGGITQSPKYLFRKEGQNVTLSCEQNLNHDAMYWYRQDPGQGLRLIYYSQIVNDFQKGDIAEGYSVSREKKESFPLTVTSAQKNPTAFYLCASSIGWAQVNTEAFFGQGTRLTVV.

The V and J genes are TRBV20-1 and TRBJ2-1; D unclear. CDR1 and CDR2 from the germline V gene are DFQATT and SNEGSKA (reference sequence). The CDR3 covers 12 residues. V lost 1 base and J lost 4, with 5 bases in between. The CDR3 here is CSARGAYNEQFF. The DNA of the CDR3 is TGCAGTGCTAGAGGAGCTTACAATGAGCAGTTCTTC.

This clonotype has only a few counts. The rearrangement joins TRBV28 to TRBJ1-5; D not certain. CDR3 length: 14 amino acids. CDR1 is MDHEN and CDR2 is SYDVKM in the germline V gene. V was pared by 6 bases and J by 2 bases, with 11 bases between. CDR3 region: CASSQYRGNQPQHF. As DNA, the CDR3 is TGTGCCAGCAGCCAATACAGAGGCAATCAGCCCCAGCATTTT.

Many counts were recorded for this clonotype. CDR3 region: CASSLKKGEGYEQYF. The DNA of the CDR3 is TGTGCCAGCAGCTTAAAAAAGGGGGAGGGATACGAGCAGTACTTC. The chain is built from TRBV7-2 and TRBJ2-7; possibly TRBD2 for D (7 bases). Germline CDR1 SGHTA, CDR2 FQGNSA. V lost 2 bases and J lost 4, with 15 bases in between. The CDR3 spans 15 residues.

This clonotype appeared many times. The chain employs TRBV7-2 and TRBJ2-3; 7 positions agree with TRBD2. The CDR3 totals 19 residues. Losses at the gene ends were 7 bases for V and 0 bases for J; bases not matched to a gene: 19. Germline assignment: CDR1 SGHTA and CDR2 FQGNSA. In DNA, the CDR3 is TGTGCCAGCAAAAAAACTCTCGGGGAGCGGGGCGCTAGCACAGATACGCAGTATTTT. Translation: CASKKTLGERGASTDTQYF.

This clonotype has a count of ten or more. The genes are TRBV11-3 and TRBJ1-1; the D gene is possibly TRBD1 (6 bases). Germline lookup yields CDR1 SGHNT and CDR2 YENEEA. This CDR3 comprises 12 residues. Deletions cut 5 bases from V and 4 bases from J, with 8 bases between. This CDR3 reads CASSTGPTEAFF. CDR3 DNA: TGTGCCAGCAGCACAGGGCCCACTGAAGCTTTCTTT.

This clonotype was counted many times. The chain uses TRBV7-2 and TRBJ1-2, with D possibly TRBD1 on 6 matching bases. The CDR3 is made up of 16 amino acids. CDR1 and CDR2 (germline): SGHTA, FQGNSA. The germline V and J ends were trimmed by 0 bases and 4 bases, with 15 bases remaining between them. CDR3 residues: CASSLALAGALYGYTF. The CDR3 DNA reads as TGTGCCAGCAGCTTAGCGTTGGCAGGGGCCCTCTATGGCTACACCTTC. Drawing the rest from reference TRBV7-2 and TRBJ1-2, the complete variable domain is GAGVSQSPSNKVTEKGKDVELRCDPISGHTALYWYRQSLGQGLEFLIYFQGNSAPDKSGLPSDRFSAERTGGSVSTLTIQRTQQEDSAVYLCASSLALAGALYGYTFGSGTRLTVV.

This clonotype was seen only a few times. The V and J genes are TRBV28 and TRBJ1-1; no firm D call. This CDR3 has 13 residues. Between the trimmed V and J ends, which lost 3 bases and 3 bases, there was a span of 8 bases. The germline CDR1 and CDR2 sequences are MDHEN and SYDVKM. The CDR3 here is CASSFPLDTEAFF. The CDR3 DNA follows: TGTGCCAGCAGTTTCCCTTTGGACACTGAAGCTTTCTTT.

V gene TRBV5-1 combines with J gene TRBJ2-1; 14 nucleotides align to TRBD2. CDR1 and CDR2 (germline): SGHRS, YFSETQ. V trimming: 3 bases; J trimming: 13 bases; junction bases outside the gene matches: 9. The CDR3 is made up of 15 amino acids. CDR3 DNA: TGCGCCAGCAGCTCGGATCCTGGACTAGCGGGGGGACAGTTCTTC. This gives the protein CASSSDPGLAGGQFF.

This clonotype was counted many times. The chain carries TRBV10-1 and TRBJ1-2; a weak D match, TRBD1 (5 bases). From germline, CDR1 is WNHNN and CDR2 SYGVQD (reference sequence). V gave up 3 bases and J gave up 8 bases, with 13 bases separating them. The CDR3 is 13 residues long. The DNA of the CDR3 is TGCGCCAGCAGTGAAGGCAGGGTAGGAGGCTACACCTTC. It codes for CASSEGRVGGYTF.

This clonotype was seen many times. V gene TRBV7-9 combines with J gene TRBJ2-3; no firm D call. The CDR3 contains 13 residues. V shed 2 bases and J shed 3 bases, with 6 bases lying between them. The V gene's germline CDR1 is SEHNR and CDR2 FQNEAQ (reference sequence). The CDR3: CASSLSRTDTQYF. The CDR3 bases are TGTGCCAGCAGCTTATCAAGGACAGATACGCAGTATTTT.

This clonotype was detected many times. The chain combines TRBV12-5 with TRBJ2-5, with D perhaps being TRBD1 or TRBD2 (5 bases each). Per germline, CDR1 LGHNT and CDR2 FRNRAP. The CDR3 sequence is 12 residues long. V was pared by 6 bases and J by 5 bases, with 10 bases between. The CDR3 DNA follows: TGTGCTAGTGGCAGGGACGCGGAGACCCAGTACTTC. Translation: CASGRDAETQYF.

The chain employs TRBV7-9 and TRBJ2-1; TRBD2 aligns across 7 bases. V shed 5 bases and J 7 bases; nucleotides not matched to a gene: 14. The length of the CDR3 is 16 residues. CDR1 and CDR2 from the germline V gene are SEHNR and FQNEAQ (reference sequence). CDR3 sequence (DNA): TGTGCCAGCAGCCTTTGGGGGGGAATCGAGGCAAATGAGCAGTTCTTC. It encodes CASSLWGGIEANEQFF.

The rearrangement joins TRBV28 to TRBJ2-6; D remains ambiguous. Germline loops: CDR1 MDHEN, CDR2 SYDVKM. V was cut by 1 base and J by 0 bases, with 13 bases left in between. This CDR3 contains 18 residues. The CDR3: CASSLYPGPISGANVLTF. The CDR3 coding sequence is TGTGCCAGCAGTTTATATCCAGGTCCGATCTCTGGGGCCAACGTCCTGACTTTC.

In this sample, this clonotype turned up many times. The gene calls are TRBV7-8 and TRBJ2-7; 8 nucleotides agree with TRBD1. This CDR3 region has 13 residues. Germline V gives CDR1 SGHVS, CDR2 FQNEAQ. Germline trimming cut 5 bases from V and 6 bases from J; bases unmatched to any gene: 6. CDR3 residues: CASSKQGVGEQYF. The CDR3 DNA reads TGTGCCAGCAGCAAACAGGGGGTAGGCGAGCAGTACTTC.

This clonotype was seen ten or more times. J is TRBJ2-3 and V is TRBV7-2, with 7 bases that match TRBD1. The CDR3 contains 15 residues. Germline lookup yields CDR1 SGHTA and CDR2 FQGNSA. Germline trimming cut 1 base from V and 4 bases from J; bases unmatched to any gene: 5. The CDR3 DNA sequence: TGTGCCAGCAGCTTAGGGGGACAGAAGGCAGATACGCAGTATTTT. The encoded protein is CASSLGGQKADTQYF.

In this sample, this clonotype turned up a few times. The chain has TRBV12-3 or TRBV12-4 and TRBJ2-3; D gene uncertain. CDR3 length: 13 residues. Trimming took off 1 base at V and 2 bases at J, with 4 bases between the two ends. CDR3 protein: CASSLGNTDTQYF. Here the CDR3 DNA reads TGTGCCAGCAGTTTAGGAAACACAGATACGCAGTATTTT.

In this sample, this clonotype turned up many times. This rearrangement joins TRBV27 to TRBJ1-3; TRBD1 might be the D (5 bases). The ends were cut back, 4 bases at V and 0 bases at J, with 7 bases in the middle. Looked up from germline, CDR1 is MNHEY and CDR2 is SMNVEV (reference sequence). The CDR3 sequence is 14 residues long. DNA of the CDR3: TGTGCCAGCAGTTCTCAGGGCTCTGGAAACACCATATATTTT. As protein: CASSSQGSGNTIYF.

Ten or more counts support this clonotype. This sequence joins TRBV7-2 and TRBJ1-2; 7 nucleotides match TRBD1. The CDR3 covers 15 residues. Germline lookup yields CDR1 SGHTA and CDR2 FQGNSA. The V segment lost 5 bases and the J segment 1 base; nucleotides outside the gene matches: 7. CDR3 amino acids: CASSPRQGLNYGYTF. The CDR3 nucleotides read TGTGCCAGCAGCCCACGACAGGGACTTAACTATGGCTACACCTTC.